What follows describes a single T cell receptor beta chain. Time point noted: pretreatment peripheral blood. Metastatic or locally advanced urothelial carcinoma was present in the patients. This sample was taken from a study of PD-L1 blockade in urothelial cancer. Study at large: At 6 weeks and at 3 weeks (second dose) after treatment start, blood was analyzed. Median T cell yield from blood was 120,000 to 150,000.

Every PCR got spiked synthetic TCR analog templates. Clones were sequenced by immunoSEQ multiplex PCR, and TCRdb holds only the in-frame ones, with some missing. The repertoire holds roughly 63,000 clones, 81% seen once, with under 3.5% in the top ten. The CDR3 is 15 residues long. Between the trimmed V and J ends, which lost 1 base and 8 bases, there was a span of 18 bases. The V gene's germline CDR1 is SGHDT and CDR2 YYEEEE. V is TRBV5-6 and J is TRBJ2-5; maybe TRBD2 (6 bases). The sequence was obtained from a man in his 70s with urothelial cancer. Source: PBMCs, taken around atezolizumab (anti-PD-L1) treatment. This chain's CDR3 is CASSLNPGLRGTQYF. In DNA, the CDR3 is TGTGCCAGCAGCTTGAATCCGGGACTGCGCGGAACCCAGTACTTC.